This note documents a single TCR beta chain sequence. The antigen remains unidentified. This record comes from a study of blood T cells in healthy people across ages. From germline, CDR1 is DFQATT and CDR2 SNEGSKA (reference sequence). V dropped 4 bases and J dropped 0 bases, with 10 bases sitting between them. The CDR3 contains 14 residues. Study-wide results and caveats: Any conclusive comparison of naive versus antigen-experienced cells was prevented by using unsorted PBMCs. TCR beta diversity correlated strongly with naive T cell percentage.

Through a sample-barcoded 5' primer and a J-beta primer mix, a second PCR was run for about 6 to 11 cycles. A 12-random-nucleotide template-switch adaptor tagged each cDNA molecule. TCRdb recomputed calls from the 5' RACE reads with MiXCR, one row per CDR3 protein. The table lists about 1 million distinct CDR3 sequences, under 45% of them singletons, with over 15% in the top ten. Material for sequencing was blood. The receptor comes from a woman aged 60-70 years in good health. The V call is TRBV20-1, the J call TRBJ1-3; a weak D match, TRBD1 (6 bases). The CDR3 region has the DNA TGCAGTGCTACGCACAGGGTCTCTGGAAACACCATATATTTT. It specifies CSATHRVSGNTIYF.